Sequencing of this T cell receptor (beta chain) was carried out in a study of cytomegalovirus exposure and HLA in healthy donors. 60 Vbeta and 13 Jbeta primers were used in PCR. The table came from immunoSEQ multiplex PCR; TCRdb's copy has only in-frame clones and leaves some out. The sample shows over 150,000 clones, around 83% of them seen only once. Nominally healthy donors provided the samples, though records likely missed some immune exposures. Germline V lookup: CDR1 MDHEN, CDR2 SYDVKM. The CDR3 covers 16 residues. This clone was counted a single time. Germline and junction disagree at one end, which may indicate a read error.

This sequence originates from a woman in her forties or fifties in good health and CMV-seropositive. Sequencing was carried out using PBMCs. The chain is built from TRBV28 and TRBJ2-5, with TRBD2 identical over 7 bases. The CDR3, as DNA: TGTGCCAGCAGTTTATCCCTCCTGACTAGCCAAGGGACCCAGTACTTC. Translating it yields CASSLSLLTSQGTQYF.